This T cell receptor beta chain derives from a study of T cell repertoires in cytomegalovirus infection. TCRdb independently ran MiXCR on the reads; one entry per CDR3 protein. This repertoire shows 450,000 to 600,000 distinct CDR3 sequences, around 10% found once; its top ten account for roughly 10%. This CDR3 contains 14 residues. V shed 3 bases and J shed 8 bases, with 13 bases lying between them. Germline values: CDR1 MNHNS, CDR2 SASEGT. The table lists this clonotype with many counts. The sample consisted of PBMCs. The clonotype originates from a human donor in good health (CMV status not recorded). Some clones in this sample may be carry-over from other donors' samples. This sequence joins TRBV6-1 and TRBJ1-4; weak D call: TRBD1 (5 bases). Written as DNA, the CDR3 is TGTGCCAGCAGTGAGGTGGGGACGGGCGAAAAACTGTTTTTT. Translation: CASSEVGTGEKLFF.